A single sample gave rise to the 13 T cell receptor beta chains below, sequenced in a study of early T cells in non-severe SARS-CoV-2 infection (dated by TCRdb to about 2021). The receptor library was made with 5' RACE. Sequencing instrument: NextSeq 500. Through fastp at Q25 and MiXCR, TCRdb rebuilt clones from the public reads, retaining in-frame beta chains. Merged by CDR3 protein, the rows form single entries marked with the most common genes and DNA. This sample holds 25,000 to 40,000 distinct CDR3 sequences; about 4.5% were observed only once. In total, the top ten clones hold approximately 7.5% of the sample. Sequencing used whole blood. These receptors were taken from an adult who was a healthcare worker with PCR-confirmed SARS-CoV-2 infection or an uninfected control (not recorded which).

The table lists this clonotype with a few counts. This sequence joins TRBV10-2 and TRBJ1-5; 7 bases align to TRBD1. Germline V gives CDR1 WSHSY, CDR2 SAAADI. V was pared by 8 bases and J by 4 bases, with 5 bases of the junction left unmatched. The CDR3 totals 13 residues. CDR3 residues: CASGTVINQPQHF. In nucleotides, the CDR3 is TGCGCCAGCGGGACAGTCATAAATCAGCCCCAGCATTTT.

This clonotype appeared many times. This sequence joins TRBV5-1 and TRBJ1-2; no clear D. CDR1 SGHRS and CDR2 YFSETQ come from the germline V gene. This CDR3 has 14 amino acids. V shed 0 bases and J shed 3 bases, with 9 bases lying between them. For the CDR3, the DNA is TGCGCCAGCAGCTTGGTGCCCGGTGACTATGGCTACACCTTC. This encodes CASSLVPGDYGYTF.

This clonotype was picked up many times. The chain recombines TRBV27 with TRBJ1-5, with 7 bases matching TRBD1. V gave up 1 base and J gave up 0 bases; unmatched junction bases: 3. The germline CDR1 and CDR2 sequences are MNHEY and SMNVEV (reference sequence). The CDR3 consists of 16 residues. The CDR3 DNA sequence: TGTGCCAGCAGTTTATACTCAGGGGGTAGCAATCAGCCCCAGCATTTT. Its translation is CASSLYSGGSNQPQHF.

This clonotype was detected ten times or more. J is TRBJ1-1 and V is TRBV2; tentatively, D is TRBD1 (6 bases). V was clipped by 2 bases and J by 3 bases, with 13 bases between them. CDR1 is SNHLY and CDR2 is FYNNEI in the germline V gene. The CDR3 is made up of 15 amino acids. The CDR3 DNA reads TGTGCCAGCAGTGAACCCGGACAGACCGACACTGAAGCTTTCTTT. Its translation: CASSEPGQTDTEAFF.

This clonotype was recorded many times. V usage is TRBV7-9 and J usage is TRBJ2-1; the D is unclear. Trimming took off 4 bases at V and 2 bases at J, with 12 bases between the two ends. CDR1 is SEHNR and CDR2 is FQNEAQ in the germline V gene (reference sequence). This CDR3 is 15 amino acids long. DNA of the CDR3: TGTGCCAGCAGCTCGCCCCCCTCCCCCTACAATGAGCAGTTCTTC. Its protein is CASSSPPSPYNEQFF. The full variable domain, its missing parts supplied by reference TRBV7-9 and TRBJ2-1, is DTGVSQNPRHKITKRGQNVTFRCDPISEHNRLYWYRQTLGQGPEFLTYFQNEAQLEKSRLLSDRFSAERPKGSFSTLEIQRTEQGDSAMYLCASSSPPSPYNEQFFGPGTRLTVL.

Many counts were recorded for this clonotype. The chain has TRBV28 and TRBJ1-2; D is perhaps TRBD1 (5 bases). This CDR3 is built from 13 residues. V gave up 3 bases and J gave up 8 bases, with 13 bases separating them. Per the germline V gene, CDR1 is MDHEN and CDR2 is SYDVKM. CDR3 amino acids: CASSLETQAGYTF. DNA of the CDR3: TGTGCCAGCAGTTTGGAGACACAGGCAGGCTACACCTTC.

By sample share, this clonotype is medium-sized (0.01 to 0.1%). V is TRBV5-1 and J is TRBJ2-1; 9 positions match TRBD2. The CDR3 extends over 13 amino acids. Trimming took 6 bases from V and 8 from J; bases not matched to a gene: 6. Germline loops: CDR1 SGHRS, CDR2 YFSETQ. The CDR3 loop is CASKGSGGHEQFF. CDR3 nucleotides: TGCGCCAGCAAGGGTAGCGGGGGACATGAGCAGTTCTTC.

This clonotype has ten or more counts. This chain joins TRBV5-1 and TRBJ1-1, with D hard to call. Germline loops: CDR1 SGHRS, CDR2 YFSETQ. V was clipped by 5 bases and J by 1 base, with 6 bases between them. There are 12 residues in the CDR3. CDR3 bases: TGCGCCAGCAGTAGGACGAACACTGAAGCTTTCTTT. It specifies CASSRTNTEAFF.

This clonotype has a count of ten or more. This sequence joins TRBV24-1 and TRBJ1-5; possibly TRBD1 for D (5 bases). The CDR3 runs to 16 residues. From germline, CDR1 is KGHDR and CDR2 SFDVKD. V shed 5 bases and J shed 1 base, with 14 bases lying between them. CDR3 protein: CATSVGRDGSNQPQHF. In DNA form, the CDR3 reads TGTGCCACCAGTGTGGGTCGGGACGGCAGCAATCAGCCCCAGCATTTT.

Regarding this clonotype: It may be a read error: a sequence one base away is much more abundant. V and J are TRBV20-1 and TRBJ2-2, with D perhaps matching TRBD1 or TRBD2 (5 bases each). The ends were cut back, 8 bases at V and 3 bases at J, with 16 bases in the middle. Per the germline V gene, CDR1 is DFQATT and CDR2 is SNEGSKA (reference sequence). The CDR3 consists of 14 residues. The CDR3 sequence is CSTKTVGDTGELFF. The CDR3 coding sequence is TGCAGTACTAAGACAGTCGGGGACACCGGGGAGCTGTTTTTT.

This clonotype occurred many times. The gene calls are TRBV28 and TRBJ2-7, with no clear D. The CDR3 is made up of 11 amino acids. Germline V gives CDR1 MDHEN, CDR2 SYDVKM. The V and J ends lost 4 bases and 1 base respectively, with 2 bases between them. For the CDR3, the DNA is TGTGCCAGCAGTTGGTCCTACGAGCAGTACTTC. As protein: CASSWSYEQYF.

This clonotype was observed at least ten times. This chain joins TRBV10-1 and TRBJ2-1; 8 nucleotides agree with TRBD2. The germline CDR1 and CDR2 sequences are WNHNN and SYGVQD (reference sequence). After removal of 8 bases from V and 4 bases from J, the junction contained 10 bases not matched to a gene. The CDR3 consists of 15 residues. The CDR3 DNA reads as TGCGCCAGCTCCCGGCGGGGGGACCTGTACAATGAGCAGTTCTTC. This codes for CASSRRGDLYNEQFF.

This clonotype showed up many times. CDR3 nucleotide sequence: TGTGCCAGCACCCCATCGACAGGGGTCTCTGGGGCCAACGTCCTGACTTTC. Residues: CASTPSTGVSGANVLTF. V is TRBV28 and J is TRBJ2-6; 8 bases agree with TRBD1. There are 17 residues in the CDR3. J gave up 0 bases and V 7 bases, and 8 bases lay outside the gene matches. The V gene's germline CDR1 is MDHEN and CDR2 SYDVKM.